Listed here are 27 T cell receptor beta chains from one sample, sequenced in a study of PD-L1 blockade in urothelial cancer. The time point is: pretreatment peripheral blood. Assay: immunoSEQ multiplex PCR; the TCRdb copy retains only in-frame clones and omits some. The table lists 49,000 or so clones, about 86% of them singletons, with 22% in the top ten. Source: PBMCs, taken around atezolizumab (anti-PD-L1) treatment. The source of these receptors is a man aged 55 to 69 with urothelial cancer.

This rearrangement joins TRBV29-1 to TRBJ1-2; TRBD1 matches at 10 bases. V was clipped by 6 bases and J by 2 bases; unmatched bases: 12. In germline, CDR1 is SQVTM, CDR2 ANQGSEA. There are 16 residues in the CDR3. The CDR3 here is CSVVRDRGPSNYGYTF. Here the CDR3 DNA reads TGCAGCGTCGTACGTGACAGGGGGCCGTCGAACTATGGCTACACCTTC.

The chain has TRBV6-5 and TRBJ1-1; 9 nucleotides line up with TRBD1. CDR1 is MNHEY and CDR2 is SVGAGI in the germline V gene. V lost 8 bases and J lost 5; bases outside the gene matches: 9. The length of the CDR3 is 14 residues. The CDR3 sequence: CASYWTGAGTEAFF. CDR3 nucleotide sequence: TGTGCCAGCTACTGGACAGGGGCAGGGACTGAAGCTTTCTTT.

The chain uses TRBV7-8 and TRBJ1-1; no clear D gene. Trimming took 4 bases from V and 8 from J, leaving 8 bases between them. The germline V gene has CDR1 SGHVS and CDR2 FQNEAQ. CDR3 size: 11 residues. The CDR3 spells CASSSSLEAFF. For the CDR3, the DNA is TGTGCCAGCAGCTCGTCTCTCGAAGCTTTCTTT.

This chain connects TRBV5-6 to TRBJ2-7; TRBD1 agrees at 7 bases. Germline CDR1 reads SGHDT; CDR2 reads YYEEEE. This CDR3 spans 14 amino acids. V lost 4 bases to trimming and J lost 2 bases; unmatched junction nucleotides: 6. The CDR3 protein is CASSRPGGAYEQYF. The CDR3 region has the DNA TGTGCCAGCAGCCGCCCAGGGGGTGCCTACGAGCAGTACTTC.

V and J are TRBV10-3 and TRBJ2-7; TRBD2 agrees at 15 bases. Losses at the gene ends were 6 bases for V and 6 bases for J; bases not matched to a gene: 0. Germline V lookup: CDR1 ENHRY, CDR2 SYGVKD. The CDR3 spans 13 residues. CDR3 nucleotide sequence: TGTGCCATCAGGGGACTAGCGGGAGGCGAGCAGTACTTC. Amino acid sequence: CAIRGLAGGEQYF.

V usage is TRBV7-8 and J usage is TRBJ2-7, with D possibly matching TRBD1 (5 bases). The germline V gene encodes CDR1 SGHVS and CDR2 FQNEAQ. With 1 base removed from V and 2 bases from J, the gap between germline ends came to 6 bases. This CDR3 contains 13 residues. CDR3 sequence (DNA): TGTGCCAGCAGCTTAGGCAGGGCCTACGAGCAGTACTTC. This translates into CASSLGRAYEQYF.

This chain uses TRBV7-9 with TRBJ2-5; 9 bases agree with TRBD2. The junction had 8 bases not matched to a gene; V was cut back by 5 bases and J by 1 base. This CDR3 contains 16 residues. Germline V gene data show CDR1 as SEHNR and CDR2 as FQNEAQ (reference sequence). CDR3 coding DNA: TGTGCCAGCAGCCCAGTCCTAGCGGGGAGCCAAGAGACCCAGTACTTC. Translation gives CASSPVLAGSQETQYF.

This chain uses TRBV30 with TRBJ1-1; TRBD1 matches at 8 bases. Germline CDR1 reads GTSNPN; CDR2 reads SVGIG (reference sequence). After removal of 0 bases from V and 4 bases from J, the junction contained 10 bases not matched to a gene. The CDR3 extends over 16 amino acids. CDR3 sequence: CAWSVWQGARGTEAFF. CDR3 in DNA: TGTGCCTGGAGTGTGTGGCAGGGGGCACGTGGCACTGAAGCTTTCTTT. Variable domain in full (rest from reference TRBV30 and TRBJ1-1): SQTIHQWPATLVQPVGSPLSLECTVEGTSNPNLYWYRQAAGRGLQLLFYSVGIGQISSEVPQNLSASRPQDRQFILSSKKLLLSDSGFYLCAWSVWQGARGTEAFFGQGTRLTVV.

V usage is TRBV12-5 and J usage is TRBJ2-5; 9 bases match TRBD1. CDR1 and CDR2 (germline): LGHNT, FRNRAP. CDR3 size: 14 residues. The junction had 4 bases not matched to a gene; V was cut back by 1 base and J by 7 bases. The CDR3 protein is CASGLADRGPTQYF. The CDR3 coding sequence is TGTGCTAGTGGTTTGGCGGACAGGGGACCGACCCAGTACTTC.

The rearrangement links TRBV27 to TRBJ2-7, with TRBD2 matching over 7 bases. The germline V gene has CDR1 MNHEY and CDR2 SMNVEV (reference sequence). There are 14 residues in the CDR3. V was pared by 4 bases and J by 6 bases, with 9 bases of the junction left unmatched. In nucleotides, the CDR3 is TGTGCCAGCAGTTCGAGCGGGGTGTTCGGCGAGCAGTACTTC. Translating it yields CASSSSGVFGEQYF.

The chain combines TRBV4-1 with TRBJ2-5; 7 bases agree with TRBD1. V gave up 2 bases and J gave up 5 bases; unmatched junction bases: 8. This CDR3 is built from 15 residues. The germline V gene has CDR1 MGHRA and CDR2 YSYEKL. Written as DNA, the CDR3 is TGCGCCAGCAGCCAATCGACAGGGTCGGTGGAGACCCAGTACTTC. This translates into CASSQSTGSVETQYF.

This clone was observed a single time. The rearrangement links TRBV7-2 to TRBJ1-3; D is unclear. Per germline, CDR1 SGHTA and CDR2 FQGNSA. V lost 5 bases and J lost 0, with 8 bases in between. This CDR3 contains 14 residues. The CDR3 spells CASSTRGSGNTIYF. The CDR3, as DNA: TGTGCCAGCAGCACGCGGGGCTCTGGAAACACCATATATTTT.

The chain carries TRBV6-4 and TRBJ2-5, with TRBD2 matching 9 bases. The ends lost 8 bases at V and 5 bases at J; junction bases unmatched: 9. Germline V gives CDR1 MRHNA, CDR2 SNTAGT. The CDR3 totals 14 residues. The CDR3 loop is CASRPFSGGETQYF. The CDR3 region has the DNA TGTGCCAGCCGCCCGTTTAGCGGGGGCGAGACCCAGTACTTC.

The chain recombines TRBV13 with TRBJ1-3, with D tentatively TRBD1 (5 bases). The CDR3 loop spans 16 amino acids. Trimming stripped 5 bases from V and 0 bases from J, with 14 bases between. CDR1 PRHDT and CDR2 FYEKMQ come from the germline V gene (reference sequence). In DNA, the CDR3 is TGTGCCAGCAGCCCGACAGACAGTCACTCTGGAAACACCATATATTTT. Protein product: CASSPTDSHSGNTIYF.

This chain connects TRBV29-1 to TRBJ1-2; 12 nucleotides match TRBD1. CDR1 and CDR2 from the germline V gene are SQVTM and ANQGSEA. The V segment lost 6 bases and the J segment 6 bases; nucleotides outside the gene matches: 5. The CDR3 runs 13 residues. The CDR3 DNA follows: TGCAGCGTGAGCGGGACAGGGGGCGATGGCTACACCTTC. It specifies CSVSGTGGDGYTF.

V is TRBV5-1 and J is TRBJ2-3, with TRBD2 matching 8 bases. From germline, CDR1 is SGHRS and CDR2 YFSETQ. Germline trimming cut 0 bases from V and 5 bases from J; bases unmatched to any gene: 8. This CDR3 region has 16 residues. CDR3 nucleotides: TGCGCCAGCAGCTTGGTTGGGGCGGGAGGTGGAGATACGCAGTATTTT. Translating gives CASSLVGAGGGDTQYF.

The rearrangement joins TRBV6-1 to TRBJ2-5, with 8 bases identical to TRBD2. This CDR3 has 14 amino acids. CDR1 is MNHNS and CDR2 is SASEGT in the germline V gene. The V and J ends lost 8 bases and 5 bases, in that order; junction bases with no gene match: 10. The CDR3 is CASGLAGGGETQYF. The CDR3, as DNA: TGTGCCAGCGGTTTGGCGGGGGGCGGTGAGACCCAGTACTTC.

The V call is TRBV2, the J call TRBJ2-2; a possible D gene is TRBD1 (5 bases). Germline-derived CDR1 and CDR2 are SNHLY and FYNNEI. V gave up 4 bases and J gave up 6 bases, with 9 bases separating them. The CDR3 loop spans 13 amino acids. As DNA, the CDR3 is TGTGCCAGCAGTGTAAGGGGCTCCGGGGAGCTGTTTTTT. This encodes CASSVRGSGELFF.

The chain links TRBV7-2 to TRBJ1-5; D call uncertain. Germline CDR1 is SGHTA and CDR2 is FQGNSA. The CDR3 has 14 residues. V was cut by 1 base and J by 5 bases, with 9 bases left in between. The CDR3: CASSLEHGYQPQHF. The CDR3 coding sequence is TGTGCCAGCAGCTTAGAGCACGGTTATCAGCCCCAGCATTTT.

This clone was observed once. The chain uses TRBV5-4 and TRBJ2-5; 13 bases fit TRBD2. The trim removed 4 bases at V and 6 bases at J, leaving 6 bases unmatched. This CDR3 contains 15 residues. The germline gives CDR1 SGHNT, CDR2 YYREEE (reference sequence). CDR3 coding DNA: TGTGCCAGCAGCGCCGGGACTAGCGGGATGAAGACCCAGTACTTC. This gives the protein CASSAGTSGMKTQYF.

This clone was picked up one time. This chain joins TRBV4-1 and TRBJ1-2, with D perhaps TRBD1 (5 bases). Per germline, CDR1 MGHRA and CDR2 YSYEKL. CDR3 length: 16 amino acids. Trimming stripped 4 bases from V and 2 bases from J, with 17 bases between. The CDR3 here is CASSREGGTVNYGYTF. CDR3 nucleotides: TGCGCCAGCAGCCGAGAGGGAGGGACGGTGAACTATGGCTACACCTTC.

The chain combines TRBV5-5 with TRBJ1-6; possible D gene TRBD1, 6 bases. CDR1 and CDR2 from the germline V gene are SGHKS and YYEKEE (reference sequence). The CDR3 runs 13 residues. V was clipped by 3 bases and J by 9 bases, with 10 bases between them. The CDR3 bases are TGTGCCAGCAGCTACCCCAGGGGTTCACCCCTCCACTTT. This translates into CASSYPRGSPLHF.

CDR3 loop: CASSLPGIAGGPQDTDTQYF. Here the CDR3 DNA reads TGCGCCAGCAGCTTGCCCGGTATAGCGGGGGGGCCTCAGGACACAGATACGCAGTATTTT. The chain employs TRBV5-1 and TRBJ2-3, with TRBD2 identical over 11 bases. CDR1 and CDR2 from the germline V gene are SGHRS and YFSETQ. V dropped 1 base and J dropped 2; count of bases not matched to a gene: 15. There are 20 residues in the CDR3.

V gene TRBV19 combines with J gene TRBJ2-6; D remains ambiguous. The V end lost 11 bases, the J end lost 2 bases, and 16 bases lay between the germline ends. This CDR3 is built from 15 residues. Germline V gene sequence: CDR1 LNHDA, CDR2 SQIVND (reference sequence). The CDR3 bases are TGTGCCGGCACCAGCGTGGAAACTGGGGCCAACGTCCTGACTTTC. Its protein is CAGTSVETGANVLTF.

The chain employs TRBV30 and TRBJ1-1, with unresolved D. V shed 3 bases and J shed 6 bases, with 14 bases lying between them. This CDR3 contains 13 residues. Looked up from germline, CDR1 is GTSNPN and CDR2 is SVGIG (reference sequence). The CDR3 DNA reads TGTGCCTGGAGGGAGGGTGGGTGGGCTGAAGCTTTCTTT. It is translated as CAWREGGWAEAFF.

This clone appeared a single time. This chain connects TRBV9 to TRBJ1-5; 7 bases align to TRBD1. The CDR3 spans 15 residues. The ends lost 4 bases at V and 1 base at J; junction bases unmatched: 5. Germline V gives CDR1 SGDLS, CDR2 YYNGEE. The CDR3 sequence is CASSNRDRSNQPQHF. CDR3 DNA: TGTGCCAGCAGCAACCGGGACAGAAGCAATCAGCCCCAGCATTTT.

The chain uses TRBV6-1 and TRBJ2-7; tentative D call: TRBD1 (5 bases). Trimming took 6 bases from V and 7 from J, leaving 7 bases between them. CDR1 MNHNS and CDR2 SASEGT come from the germline V gene. CDR3 length: 10 amino acids. As DNA, the CDR3 is TGTGCCAGCAGGGGGCCGGAGCAGTACTTC. Its translation: CASRGPEQYF.